This T cell receptor beta chain was sequenced in a study of PD-1 blockade in classical Hodgkin lymphoma. Notes on the study in general: Those achieving complete response showed baseline diversity like newly diagnosed patients. A reduction in baseline TCR diversity was reportedly seen in newly diagnosed patients relative to healthy donors. Among the patients, those starting nivolumab under 1 year after ASCT were excluded.

With respect to this clone: The antigen is undetermined.

Sample time point: cycle 4 day 1 (C4D1), after 6 weeks of nivolumab. All the patients suffered relapse after autologous stem cell transplantation, and brentuximab vedotin exposure differed. Best outcomes ranged across complete response, partial response and progressive disease. Libraries were prepared by immunoSEQ multiplex PCR; TCRdb keeps only in-frame clonotypes and omits some of them. The table has more than 40,000 clones, about two thirds seen once. V lost 11 bases and J lost 9; bases outside the gene matches: 10. Per germline, CDR1 ENHRY and CDR2 SYGVKD. The CDR3 loop spans 13 amino acids. This receptor was obtained from a human donor with classical Hodgkin lymphoma. The chain combines TRBV10-3 with TRBJ2-1, with TRBD2 matching 10 bases. Material: peripheral blood mononuclear cells (PBMCs), obtained before the fourth cycle of nivolumab. The CDR3 DNA is TGTGCCTCTAGCGGGGGTGAGCAAGCTGAGCAGTTCTTC. This sequence encodes CASSGGEQAEQFF.